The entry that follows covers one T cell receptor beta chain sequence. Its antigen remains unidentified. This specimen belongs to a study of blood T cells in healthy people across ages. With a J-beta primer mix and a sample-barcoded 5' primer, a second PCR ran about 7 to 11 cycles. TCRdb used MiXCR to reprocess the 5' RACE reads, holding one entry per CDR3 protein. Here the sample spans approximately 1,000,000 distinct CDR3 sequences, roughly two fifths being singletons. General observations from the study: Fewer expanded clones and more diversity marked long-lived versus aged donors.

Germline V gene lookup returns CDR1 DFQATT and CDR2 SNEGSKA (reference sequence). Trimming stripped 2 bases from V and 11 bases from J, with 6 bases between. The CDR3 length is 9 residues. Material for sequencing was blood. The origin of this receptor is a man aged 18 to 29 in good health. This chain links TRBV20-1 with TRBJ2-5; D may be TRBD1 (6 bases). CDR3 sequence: CSARQGQYF. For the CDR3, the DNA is TGCAGTGCTAGACAGGGGCAGTACTTC.